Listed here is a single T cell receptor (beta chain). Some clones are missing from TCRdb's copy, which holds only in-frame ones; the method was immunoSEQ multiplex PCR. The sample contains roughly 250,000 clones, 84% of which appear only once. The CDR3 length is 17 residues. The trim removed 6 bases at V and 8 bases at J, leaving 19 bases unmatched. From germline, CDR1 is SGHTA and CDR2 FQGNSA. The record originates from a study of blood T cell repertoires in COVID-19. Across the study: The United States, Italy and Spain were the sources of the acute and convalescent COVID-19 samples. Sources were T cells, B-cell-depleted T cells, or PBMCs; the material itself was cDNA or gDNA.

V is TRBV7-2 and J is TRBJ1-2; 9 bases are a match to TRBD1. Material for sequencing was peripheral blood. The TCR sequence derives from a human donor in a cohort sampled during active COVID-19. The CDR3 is CASSPQNAIRTGVGYTF. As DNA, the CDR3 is TGTGCCAGCAGTCCCCAAAACGCTATACGGACAGGGGTGGGCTACACCTTC.